This T cell receptor (beta chain) was observed in a study of shared clonotypes between healthy human individuals. Study-wide findings and caveats: Compared with memory subsets, naive subsets generally had larger estimated richness.

DNA at about 210 ng, some 31,000 T cell genomes, went into sorted-subset replicate PCRs. Measured with immunoSEQ multiplex PCR; TCRdb has only the in-frame clones, and not every one. The sample yields approximately 320,000 clones, about 74% seen once. Germline values: CDR1 SGHRS, CDR2 YFSETQ. The CDR3 contains 15 residues. The trim removed 4 bases at V and 0 bases at J, leaving 4 bases unmatched. About this clone: Its antigen is undetermined.

This TCR was sampled from a young man in good health. The genes are TRBV5-1 and TRBJ2-1, with 7 bases matching TRBD2. Input material: memory CD4+ T cells sorted from blood. Subset: CD45RA-negative fraction. DNA for the CDR3: TGCGCCAGCAGCGGAGCGGGGAGCTCCTACAATGAGCAGTTCTTC. Its translation is CASSGAGSSYNEQFF.